This T cell receptor (beta chain) was identified during a study of PD-L1 blockade in urothelial cancer. Turning to the study itself: Researchers looked at the blood 3 weeks (second dose) and 6 weeks after treatment began. Whole-study results and caveats: Pretreatment peripheral blood TCR clonality that fell below the median predicted better survival among the patients studied.

The data were produced by immunoSEQ multiplex PCR, yet TCRdb's version contains in-frame clones alone and is incomplete. The table has tens of thousands of clones, 70% to 90% seen once; the top ten hold roughly 24%. This clone has only one observation. What it binds is unknown. V shed 0 bases, J shed 2 bases, and the junction held 4 bases outside the gene matches. The CDR3 totals 16 residues. Looked up from germline, CDR1 is SGHRS and CDR2 is YFSETQ. The time point: peripheral blood 6 weeks after treatment start. Disease in patients was locally advanced or metastatic urothelial carcinoma. This specimen consisted of PBMCs, obtained around atezolizumab (anti-PD-L1) treatment. The gene calls are TRBV5-1 and TRBJ1-4; 7 nucleotides line up with TRBD1. This sequence originates from a man aged 55 to 70 with urothelial cancer. The CDR3 DNA is TGCGCCAGCAGCTTGGTAGGGGGCTCGACTAATGAAAAACTGTTTTTT. It yields the protein CASSLVGGSTNEKLFF.